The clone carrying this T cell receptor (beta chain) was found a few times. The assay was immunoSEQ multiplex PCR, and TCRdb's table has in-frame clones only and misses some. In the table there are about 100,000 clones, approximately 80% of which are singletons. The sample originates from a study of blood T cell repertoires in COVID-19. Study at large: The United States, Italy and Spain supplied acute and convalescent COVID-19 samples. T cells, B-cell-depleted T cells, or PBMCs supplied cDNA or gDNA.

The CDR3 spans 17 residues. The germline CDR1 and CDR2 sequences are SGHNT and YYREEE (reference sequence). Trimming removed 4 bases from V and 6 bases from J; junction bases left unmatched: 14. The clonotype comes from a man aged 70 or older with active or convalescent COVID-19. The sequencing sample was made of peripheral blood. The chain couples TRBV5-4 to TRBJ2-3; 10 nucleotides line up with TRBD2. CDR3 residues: CASSTGGSGGAGDTQYF. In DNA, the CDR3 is TGTGCCAGCAGCACTGGAGGGAGCGGGGGGGCCGGCGATACGCAGTATTTT.